These 4 T cell receptor beta chains were sequenced from one sample in a study of T cell clonotyping in hematopoietic cell transplantation. Profiled with immunoSEQ multiplex PCR; TCRdb holds only in-frame clones, not every one. The sample lists around 4,300 clones; roughly 96% were seen once. The sequenced sample was PBMCs, obtained 100 days after allogeneic stem cell transplant. These TCRs come from a male patient aged 35-50 years who had an allogeneic stem cell transplant from a related donor, so the T cells may come from the graft donor. Some clones in this sample may be carry-over from other donors' samples.

V and J are TRBV7-2 and TRBJ1-1; D remains unclear. The germline V gene has CDR1 SGHTA and CDR2 FQGNSA. With 3 bases removed from V and 1 base from J, the gap between germline ends came to 12 bases. CDR3 length: 15 amino acids. The CDR3 nucleotides read TGTGCCAGCAGCTTTAGTACGGTCCGGAACACTGAAGCTTTCTTT. Residues: CASSFSTVRNTEAFF.

This chain connects TRBV11-3 to TRBJ2-2, with 8 bases aligning to TRBD1. V gave up 5 bases and J gave up 7 bases; unmatched junction bases: 6. This CDR3 is built from 14 residues. Germline values: CDR1 SGHNT, CDR2 YENEEA. CDR3 bases: TGTGCCAGCAGCCTGCAGGGGGCGGGCGGGGAGCTGTTTTTT. As protein: CASSLQGAGGELFF.

The gene calls are TRBV11-2 and TRBJ2-5; tentatively, D is TRBD1 (6 bases). The CDR3 sequence is 14 residues long. Between the trimmed V and J ends, which lost 5 bases and 0 bases, there was a span of 10 bases. Germline values: CDR1 SGHAT, CDR2 FQNNGV. CDR3 loop: CASSRRTDQETQYF. CDR3 sequence (DNA): TGTGCCAGCAGCCGAAGGACAGACCAAGAGACCCAGTACTTC.

The V call is TRBV19, the J call TRBJ2-7, with 7 bases fitting TRBD2. Looked up from germline, CDR1 is LNHDA and CDR2 is SQIVND (reference sequence). The CDR3 sequence is 18 residues long. The ends lost 4 bases at V and 5 bases at J; junction bases unmatched: 20. CDR3 sequence: CASSNSLLEGREKDEQYF. The CDR3 nucleotides are TGTGCCAGTAGTAATTCCCTTTTGGAGGGGAGGGAAAAAGACGAGCAGTACTTC.